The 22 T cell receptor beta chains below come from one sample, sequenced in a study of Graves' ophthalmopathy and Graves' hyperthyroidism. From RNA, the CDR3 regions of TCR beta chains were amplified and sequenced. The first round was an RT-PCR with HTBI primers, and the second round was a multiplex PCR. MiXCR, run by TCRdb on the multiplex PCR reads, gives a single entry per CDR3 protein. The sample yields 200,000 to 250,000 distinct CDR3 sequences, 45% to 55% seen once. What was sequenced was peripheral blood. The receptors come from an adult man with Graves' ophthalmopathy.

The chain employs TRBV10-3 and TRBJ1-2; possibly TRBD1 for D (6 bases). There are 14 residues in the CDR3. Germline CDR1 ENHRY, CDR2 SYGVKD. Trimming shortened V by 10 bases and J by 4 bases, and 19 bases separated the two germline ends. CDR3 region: CASRPRDTSYGYTF. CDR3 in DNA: TGTGCCAGCAGGCCCCGGGACACGAGCTATGGCTACACCTTC.

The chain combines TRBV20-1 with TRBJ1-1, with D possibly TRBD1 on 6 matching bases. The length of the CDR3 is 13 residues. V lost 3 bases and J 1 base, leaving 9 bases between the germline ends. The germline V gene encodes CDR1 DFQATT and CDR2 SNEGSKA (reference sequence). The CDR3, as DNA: TGCAGTGCTAGGGGGGGGCCGAACACTGAAGCTTTCTTT. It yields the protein CSARGGPNTEAFF.

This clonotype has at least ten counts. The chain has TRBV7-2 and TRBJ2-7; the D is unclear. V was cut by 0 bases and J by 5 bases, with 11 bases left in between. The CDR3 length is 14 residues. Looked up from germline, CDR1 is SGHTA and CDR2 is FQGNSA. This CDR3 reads CASSLAPGTHEQYF. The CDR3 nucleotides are TGTGCCAGCAGCTTAGCGCCAGGCACCCACGAGCAGTACTTC.

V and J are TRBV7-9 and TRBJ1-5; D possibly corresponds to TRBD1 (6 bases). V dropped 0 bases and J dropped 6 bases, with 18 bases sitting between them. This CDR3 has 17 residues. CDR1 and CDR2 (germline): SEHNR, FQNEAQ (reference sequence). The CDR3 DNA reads TGTGCCAGCAGCTTAGCAGCGGTGGGGGGCCGGGGTCAGCCCCAGCATTTT. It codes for CASSLAAVGGRGQPQHF.

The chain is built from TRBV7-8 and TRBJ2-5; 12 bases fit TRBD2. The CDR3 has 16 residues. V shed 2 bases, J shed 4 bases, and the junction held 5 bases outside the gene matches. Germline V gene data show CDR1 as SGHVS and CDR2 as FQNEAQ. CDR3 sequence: CASSLKRLAGVETQYF. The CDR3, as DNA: TGTGCCAGCAGCTTAAAGCGACTAGCGGGGGTAGAGACCCAGTACTTC.

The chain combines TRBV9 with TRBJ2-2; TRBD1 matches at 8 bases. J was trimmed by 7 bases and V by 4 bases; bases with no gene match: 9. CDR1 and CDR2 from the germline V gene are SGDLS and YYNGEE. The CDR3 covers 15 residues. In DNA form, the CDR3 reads TGTGCCAGCAGCTATCTCCAGGGGGCAAGCGGGGAGCTGTTTTTT. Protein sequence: CASSYLQGASGELFF.

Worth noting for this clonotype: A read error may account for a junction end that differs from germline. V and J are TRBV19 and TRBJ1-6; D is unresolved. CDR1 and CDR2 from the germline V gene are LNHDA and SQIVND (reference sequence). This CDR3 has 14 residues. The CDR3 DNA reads TGTGCCAGTAGTATAGAGGTTCCAAATTCACCCCTCCAGTTT. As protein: CASSIEVPNSPLQF.

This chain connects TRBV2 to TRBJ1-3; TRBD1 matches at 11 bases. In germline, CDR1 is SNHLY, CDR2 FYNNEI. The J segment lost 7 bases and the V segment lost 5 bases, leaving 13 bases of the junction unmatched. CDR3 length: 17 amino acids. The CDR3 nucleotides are TGTGCCAGCAGTCCCACAGGACAGGGGGCTAAGATCAACACCATATATTTT. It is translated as CASSPTGQGAKINTIYF.

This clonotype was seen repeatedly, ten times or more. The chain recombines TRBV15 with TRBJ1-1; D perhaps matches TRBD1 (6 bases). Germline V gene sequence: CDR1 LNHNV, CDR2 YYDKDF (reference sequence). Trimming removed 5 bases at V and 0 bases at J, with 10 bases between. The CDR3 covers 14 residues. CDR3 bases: TGTGCCACCAGCGTCAACAGGGTGAACACTGAAGCTTTCTTT. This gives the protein CATSVNRVNTEAFF.

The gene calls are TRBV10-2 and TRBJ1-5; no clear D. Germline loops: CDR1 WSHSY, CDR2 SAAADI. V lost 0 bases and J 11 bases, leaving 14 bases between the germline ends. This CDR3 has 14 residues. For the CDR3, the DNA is TGCGCCAGCAGTGAGTCGGTAGTAAGAGAGACCCAGCATTTT. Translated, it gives CASSESVVRETQHF.

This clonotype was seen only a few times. In DNA, the CDR3 is TGTGCCAGCAGCCCCAACAGGGCTGATAATTCACCCCTCCACTTT. Its protein is CASSPNRADNSPLHF. The chain is built from TRBV7-2 and TRBJ1-6; D possibly corresponds to TRBD1 (6 bases). V shed 5 bases and J shed 5 bases, with 13 bases lying between them. Per germline, CDR1 SGHTA and CDR2 FQGNSA. The CDR3 loop spans 15 amino acids.

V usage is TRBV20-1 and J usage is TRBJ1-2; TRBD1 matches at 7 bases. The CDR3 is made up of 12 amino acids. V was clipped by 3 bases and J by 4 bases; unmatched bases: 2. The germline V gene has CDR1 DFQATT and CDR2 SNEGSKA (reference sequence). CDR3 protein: CSASRDSYGYTF. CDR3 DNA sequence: TGCAGTGCTAGCCGGGACAGCTATGGCTACACCTTC.

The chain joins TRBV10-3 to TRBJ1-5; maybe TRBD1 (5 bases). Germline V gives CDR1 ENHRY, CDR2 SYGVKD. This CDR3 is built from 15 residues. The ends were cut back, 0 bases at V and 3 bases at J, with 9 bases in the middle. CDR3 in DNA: TGTGCCATCAGTGAGTCGCTTGGGGCCAATCAGCCCCAGCATTTT. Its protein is CAISESLGANQPQHF.

Here the CDR3 reads CASSLQLEQYF. The CDR3 DNA sequence: TGTGCCAGCAGCTTGCAGCTCGAGCAGTACTTC. J is TRBJ2-7 and V is TRBV5-5; D gene uncertain. This CDR3 is 11 amino acids long. V was clipped by 1 base and J by 6 bases, with 5 bases between them. The germline V gene has CDR1 SGHKS and CDR2 YYEKEE (reference sequence).

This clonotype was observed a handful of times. The CDR3: CASSEGTSNYGYTF. The CDR3, as DNA: TGTGCCAGCAGTGAAGGGACCTCGAACTATGGCTACACCTTC. The J gene is TRBJ1-2, the V gene TRBV6-5, with D possibly matching TRBD1 (5 bases). This CDR3 spans 14 amino acids. Trimming left V 5 bases short and J 2 bases short, with 12 bases between. CDR1 MNHEY and CDR2 SVGAGI come from the germline V gene.

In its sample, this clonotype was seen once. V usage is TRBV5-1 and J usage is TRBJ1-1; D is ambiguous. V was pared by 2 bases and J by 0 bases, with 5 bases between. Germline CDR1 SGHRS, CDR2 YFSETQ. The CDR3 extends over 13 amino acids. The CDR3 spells CASSFIMNTEAFF. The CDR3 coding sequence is TGCGCCAGCAGCTTTATCATGAACACTGAAGCTTTCTTT.

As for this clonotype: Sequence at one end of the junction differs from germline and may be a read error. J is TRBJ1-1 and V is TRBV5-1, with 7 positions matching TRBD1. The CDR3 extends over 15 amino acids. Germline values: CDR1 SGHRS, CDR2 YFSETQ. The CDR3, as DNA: TGTGCCAGCAGCTTACGACAGGGAGGACACACTGAAGCTTTCTTT. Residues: CASSLRQGGHTEAFF.

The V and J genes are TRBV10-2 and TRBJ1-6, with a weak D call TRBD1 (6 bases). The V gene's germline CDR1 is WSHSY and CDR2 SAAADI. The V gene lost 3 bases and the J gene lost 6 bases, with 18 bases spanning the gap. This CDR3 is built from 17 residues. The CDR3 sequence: CASSDGGGTGINSPLHF. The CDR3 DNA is TGCGCCAGCAGTGACGGAGGGGGAACAGGGATTAATTCACCCCTCCACTTT.

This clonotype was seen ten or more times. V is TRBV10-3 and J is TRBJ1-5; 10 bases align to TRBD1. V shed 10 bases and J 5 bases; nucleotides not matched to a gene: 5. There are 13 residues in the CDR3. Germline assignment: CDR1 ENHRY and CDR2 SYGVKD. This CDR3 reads CASGTGDDQPQHF. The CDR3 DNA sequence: TGTGCCAGCGGGACAGGGGACGATCAGCCCCAGCATTTT.

CDR3 amino acids: CSARVSRGGNQPQHF. As DNA, the CDR3 is TGCAGTGCTAGAGTCTCGCGGGGGGGCAATCAGCCCCAGCATTTT. The gene calls are TRBV20-1 and TRBJ1-5; possibly TRBD1 for D (5 bases). Deletions cut 1 base from V and 2 bases from J, with 12 bases between. Germline V gene sequence: CDR1 DFQATT, CDR2 SNEGSKA (reference sequence). The length of the CDR3 is 15 residues.

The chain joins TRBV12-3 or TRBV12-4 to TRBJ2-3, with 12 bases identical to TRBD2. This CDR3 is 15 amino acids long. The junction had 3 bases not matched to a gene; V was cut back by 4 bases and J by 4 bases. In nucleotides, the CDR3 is TGTGCCAGCAGTTCTAGCGGGGGGGTCGCAGATACGCAGTATTTT. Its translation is CASSSSGGVADTQYF.

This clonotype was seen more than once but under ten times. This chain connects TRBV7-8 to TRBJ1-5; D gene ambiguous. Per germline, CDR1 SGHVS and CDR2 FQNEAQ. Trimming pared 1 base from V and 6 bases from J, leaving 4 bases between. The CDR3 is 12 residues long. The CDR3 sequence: CASSLEPQPQHF. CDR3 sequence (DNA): TGTGCCAGCAGCTTAGAGCCTCAGCCCCAGCATTTT.